This TCR beta chain was recorded in a study of blood T cells in healthy people across ages. Overall study findings and caveats: Unsorted PBMCs blocked a conclusive comparison of naive and antigen-experienced cells.

Whenever a sample was processed, at least 6.5 million PBMCs were isolated. This CDR3 region has 13 residues. Germline V gene data show CDR1 as DFQATT and CDR2 as SNEGSKA (reference sequence). The germline V and J ends were trimmed by 6 bases and 2 bases, with 13 bases remaining between them. In the case of this clonotype: Antigen unknown.

Combining a sample-barcoded 5' primer with a J-beta primer mix, a second PCR ran for 7 to 11 cycles. A template-switch adaptor with 12 random nucleotides tagged each cDNA molecule. TCRdb reprocessed the 5' RACE reads via MiXCR and lists one record per CDR3 protein. The sample holds approximately 940,000 distinct CDR3 sequences, roughly 50% seen once. Sequences were obtained from blood. The receptor comes from a man aged 25-45 years in good health. This chain uses TRBV20-1 with TRBJ1-2; D gene ambiguous. CDR3 amino acids: CSAYRVLNYGYTF. The CDR3 region has the DNA TGCAGTGCGTACCGTGTTTTGAACTATGGCTACACCTTC.